Listed below are T cell receptor beta chains from one sample, sequenced in a study of cytomegalovirus exposure and HLA in healthy donors. Sequencing was performed with immunoSEQ multiplex PCR; in TCRdb, only in-frame clones are kept and a portion is missing. Here the sample spans roughly 180,000 clones, 80% to 90% being singletons. The material sequenced was PBMCs. The receptors derive from a male donor in good health and CMV-seronegative. CDR3s include the opening cysteine and the closing phenylalanine or tryptophan. The D gene is left open where the match is weak. For some rows the clone size is stated as once, few or many, or as a class when expanded; others skip it.

TRBD2 | TRBJ2-3 | NA | TRBV5-4 | CASSRATSGTQYF | TGTGCCAGCAGCCGCGCTACTAGCGGGACGCAGTATTTT
TRBD2 | TRBJ2-2 | few | TRBV6-1 | CASSEKRTSGGTNTGELFF | TGTGCCAGCAGTGAAAAGCGGACTAGCGGGGGGACGAACACCGGGGAGCTGTTTTTT
TRBD1 | TRBJ1-5 | NA | TRBV10-3 | CATEQGAGQPQHF | TGTGCCACCGAACAGGGGGCAGGGCAGCCCCAGCATTTT
TRBD2 | TRBJ2-5 | NA | TRBV5-1 | CASSLSAGGGETQYF | TGCGCCAGCAGCTTGTCAGCGGGGGGTGGAGAGACCCAGTACTTC
NA | TRBJ1-1 | NA | TRBV5-1 | CASSRDGGLEGEGTEAFF | TGCGCCAGCAGCAGGGATGGAGGTCTGGAGGGAGAGGGCACTGAAGCTTTCTTT
TRBD1 | TRBJ1-1 | NA | TRBV19 | CASSRRTGGAKPMNTEAFF | TGTGCCAGTAGTAGGAGAACAGGGGGCGCGAAACCTATGAACACTGAAGCTTTCTTT
NA | TRBJ2-3 | NA | TRBV9 | CASSVAVGAKDTQYF | TGTGCCAGCAGCGTAGCTGTTGGAGCAAAAGATACGCAGTATTTT
TRBD1 | TRBJ1-2 | NA | TRBV9 | CASSVGQGDYGYTF | TGTGCCAGCAGCGTAGGACAGGGGGACTATGGCTACACCTTC
NA | TRBJ1-3 | NA | TRBV5-6 | CASILRAGSGNTIYF | TGTGCCAGCATCCTCCGAGCGGGCTCTGGAAACACCATATATTTT
TRBD1 | TRBJ2-5 | NA | TRBV11-2 | CASSSGPGQQETQYF | TGTGCCAGCAGCTCCGGCCCGGGACAGCAAGAGACCCAGTACTTC
NA | TRBJ1-1 | NA | TRBV7-9 | CASSPVVQGSPAFF | TGTGCCAGCAGCCCAGTGGTCCAGGGATCTCCAGCTTTCTTT
TRBD1 | TRBJ2-1 | NA | TRBV9 | CATDRGNEQFF | TGTGCCACGGACAGGGGTAATGAGCAGTTCTTC
TRBD1 | TRBJ2-7 | once | TRBV28 | CASREGQGRIPYEQYF | TGTGCCAGCAGAGAGGGACAGGGGAGAATTCCGTACGAGCAGTACTTC
NA | TRBJ1-4 | NA | TRBV18 | CASSRTAYDSINEKLFF | TGTGCCAGCTCACGGACGGCGTACGACAGCATTAATGAAAAACTGTTTTTT
TRBD2 | TRBJ2-5 | NA | TRBV5-1 | CASSLSGTSGSGETQYF | TGCGCCAGCAGCTTGTCCGGGACTAGCGGGAGTGGAGAGACCCAGTACTTC
NA | TRBJ2-5 | NA | TRBV6-5 | CASSYSGGRNQETQYF | TGTGCCAGCAGTTACTCTGGCGGGCGCAACCAAGAGACCCAGTACTTC
TRBD1 | TRBJ2-5 | NA | TRBV5-6 | CASSRYRGETQYF | TGTGCCAGCAGCCGCTACAGGGGGGAGACCCAGTACTTC
NA | TRBJ1-3 | once | TRBV19 | CASERDSGNTIYF | TGTGCCAGCGAGAGAGACTCTGGAAACACCATATATTTT
TRBD2 | TRBJ2-2 | NA | TRBV28 | CASSLHRGGLTGELFF | TGTGCCAGCAGTCTCCACCGGGGAGGGCTCACCGGGGAGCTGTTTTTT
TRBD1 | TRBJ1-1 | NA | TRBV15 | CATSRETGDDEAFF | TGTGCCACCAGCAGAGAGACAGGGGACGATGAAGCTTTCTTT
TRBD2 | TRBJ2-1 | NA | TRBV9 | CASSGSWNGRSYNEQFF | TGTGCCAGCAGCGGGAGCTGGAACGGGAGGTCTTACAATGAGCAGTTCTTC
TRBD1 | TRBJ2-2 | NA | TRBV14 | CASSLGTVNTGELFF | TGTGCCAGCAGCCTGGGGACAGTTAACACCGGGGAGCTGTTTTTT
NA | TRBJ1-2 | NA | TRBV6-5 | CASSYFGSGRDGYTF | TGTGCCAGCAGTTATTTTGGTTCGGGGAGGGATGGCTACACCTTC
TRBD1 | TRBJ2-7 | NA | TRBV5-6 | CASTWTGLGEQYF | TGTGCCAGCACCTGGACAGGGCTAGGCGAGCAGTACTTC
TRBD2 | TRBJ2-4 | NA | TRBV18 | CASSPPVTGGTLGDIQYF | TGTGCCAGCTCACCACCGGTGACGGGAGGTACCCTTGGAGACATTCAGTACTTC
TRBD2 | TRBJ2-7 | NA | TRBV5-8 | CASSLRSGRRLGEQYF | TGTGCCAGCAGCTTGAGGAGCGGGAGGAGATTGGGGGAGCAGTACTTC
TRBD2 | TRBJ2-1 | NA | TRBV19 | CASSILPSGAYNEQFF | TGTGCCAGTAGTATCCTCCCTAGCGGGGCTTACAATGAGCAGTTCTTC
NA | TRBJ2-7 | NA | TRBV4-1 | CASSHLETGNYEQYF | TGCGCCAGCAGCCACCTTGAGACAGGAAACTACGAGCAGTACTTC
TRBD2 | TRBJ2-1 | NA | TRBV5-1 | CASSLGTSGMTYNEQFF | TGCGCCAGCAGCTTGGGGACTAGCGGGATGACCTACAATGAGCAGTTCTTC
NA | TRBJ2-7 | NA | TRBV5-1 | CASSLVVGSSYEQYF | TGCGCCAGCAGCTTGGTGGTCGGGAGCTCCTACGAGCAGTACTTC
TRBD2 | TRBJ2-1 | NA | TRBV4-2 | CASSQVIGEGHDEQFF | TGTGCCAGCAGCCAAGTTATCGGGGAGGGCCACGATGAGCAGTTCTTC
TRBD1 | TRBJ1-4 | NA | TRBV7-9 | CASSLEGTGEEEKLFF | TGTGCCAGCAGCTTAGAGGGGACAGGGGAGGAGGAAAAACTGTTTTTT
TRBD2 | TRBJ2-1 | NA | TRBV19 | CASTLTSGSLNEQFF | TGTGCCAGTACCCTAACTAGCGGGAGCCTGAATGAGCAGTTCTTC
NA | TRBJ2-1 | NA | TRBV6-6 | CASSYSGGDNEQFF | TGTGCCAGCAGTTACTCGGGGGGAGACAATGAGCAGTTCTTC
NA | TRBJ1-1 | few | TRBV14 | CASSQFVSMNTEAFF | TGTGCCAGCAGCCAGTTTGTTTCCATGAACACTGAAGCTTTCTTT
NA | TRBJ2-5 | NA | TRBV5-4 | CASRGGQYEETQYF | TGTGCCAGCAGGGGGGGACAGTACGAGGAGACCCAGTACTTC
TRBD2 | TRBJ2-5 | NA | TRBV4-1 | CASSQGGNQETQYF | TGCGCCAGCAGCCAGGGGGGGAACCAAGAGACCCAGTACTTC